These T cell receptor beta chains were read from a single sample in a study of OX40 agonist ivuxolimab in advanced cancers. This table comes from immunoSEQ multiplex PCR, and its TCRdb copy is limited to in-frame clones, with some not included. The table lists about 110,000 clones, roughly nine tenths of them singletons. This specimen consisted of CD4+ or CD8+ T cells sorted from blood, obtained in a trial of the OX40 agonist ivuxolimab. Receptor source: an adult with an advanced solid tumor such as melanoma, head and neck, liver or kidney cancer. Each CDR3 is given without its conserved first and last residue.

J | V | CDR3
TRBJ1-4 | TRBV4-3 | ASSQASGLNEKLF
TRBJ2-1 | TRBV7-2 | ASSQRAAYNEQF
TRBJ2-7 | TRBV27 | ASSGIGAGDRYEQY
TRBJ1-1 | TRBV6-5 | ASSKISEAF
TRBJ1-2 | TRBV30 | AWSPLREAHSTQLAGYT
TRBJ2-1 | TRBV7-3 | ASSLTGLLDEQF
TRBJ1-1 | TRBV5-1 | ASSLETGLGAEAF
TRBJ2-1 | TRBV6-6 | ASSLRTIYNEQF
TRBJ2-2 | TRBV18 | ASSPRQGNTGELF
TRBJ2-2 | TRBV7-7 | ASSPTGANTGELF